These 15 T cell receptor beta chains share one sample of origin, sequenced in a study of cytomegalovirus exposure and HLA in healthy donors. The study ran its PCR with 60 Vbeta and 13 Jbeta primers. Produced via immunoSEQ multiplex PCR; TCRdb's table is partial and in-frame only. The table includes roughly 170,000 clones, roughly 80% detected once. Sequencing used PBMCs. These receptors came from a boy younger than 18 in good health and CMV-seronegative.

The chain carries TRBV5-6 and TRBJ1-1; weak D call: TRBD1 (6 bases). The CDR3 consists of 16 residues. Germline V CDR1 and CDR2: SGHDT, YYEEEE. V was shortened by 4 bases and J by 1 base, with 17 bases between the two germline ends. CDR3: CASSPRTGTKNTEAFF. Written as DNA, the CDR3 is TGTGCCAGCAGCCCGAGAACCGGGACAAAGAACACTGAAGCTTTCTTT.

V is TRBV10-2 and J is TRBJ2-1; D is perhaps TRBD1 (5 bases). The V gene lost 3 bases and the J gene lost 3 bases, with 6 bases spanning the gap. The CDR3 is 13 residues long. CDR1 and CDR2 (germline): WSHSY, SAAADI. The DNA for the CDR3 is TGCGCCAGCAGTGACGACAGCTACAATGAGCAGTTCTTC. Translating it yields CASSDDSYNEQFF.

The gene calls are TRBV7-6 and TRBJ2-3; tentatively, D is TRBD2 (6 bases). V shed 1 base and J shed 1 base, with 15 bases lying between them. The CDR3 runs to 17 residues. Per the germline V gene, CDR1 is SGHVS and CDR2 is FNYEAQ. Written as DNA, the CDR3 is TGTGCCAGCAGCTTAGTGAGGGATCCTAGCGGCACAGATACGCAGTATTTT. Its translation is CASSLVRDPSGTDTQYF.

This clone was counted a single time. V and J are TRBV5-1 and TRBJ2-3; possibly TRBD1 for D (6 bases). The CDR3 covers 15 residues. CDR1 is SGHRS, CDR2 YFSETQ, per germline. V was pared by 4 bases and J by 0 bases, with 12 bases between. The CDR3 nucleotides are TGCGCCAGCAGCCTATCCGGGACAAGCACAGATACGCAGTATTTT. Translation: CASSLSGTSTDTQYF.

The V gene is TRBV7-8, the J gene TRBJ1-1; D may be TRBD1 (6 bases). V was trimmed by 2 bases and J by 3 bases, leaving 13 bases between them. The CDR3 loop spans 15 amino acids. Germline lookup yields CDR1 SGHVS and CDR2 FQNEAQ. The CDR3 spells CASSLWGQADTEAFF. Here the CDR3 DNA reads TGTGCCAGCAGCTTATGGGGGCAGGCGGACACTGAAGCTTTCTTT.

Here the CDR3 DNA reads TGTGCCAGCAGCTTAGGGAGGACCCTAACCGGGGAGCTGTTTTTT. Its translation: CASSLGRTLTGELFF. This chain connects TRBV11-3 to TRBJ2-2, with D tentatively TRBD2 (5 bases). Trimming shortened V by 1 base and J by 5 bases, and 11 bases separated the two germline ends. This CDR3 has 15 amino acids. The germline gives CDR1 SGHNT, CDR2 YENEEA.

This sequence joins TRBV11-2 and TRBJ1-5; D perhaps matches TRBD1 (6 bases). Germline V CDR1 and CDR2: SGHAT, FQNNGV. The length of the CDR3 is 15 residues. The V end was cut by 5 bases, the J end by 2 bases, with 13 bases between. The CDR3 loop reads CASSIGGAGNQPQHF. DNA for the CDR3: TGTGCCAGCAGCATTGGGGGGGCGGGCAATCAGCCCCAGCATTTT.

The chain carries TRBV6-1 and TRBJ2-3; 11 bases fit TRBD1. Germline CDR1 and CDR2: MNHNS and SASEGT. This CDR3 region has 14 residues. Trimming removed 5 bases from V and 4 bases from J; junction bases left unmatched: 2. Here the CDR3 reads CASSQGQGADTQYF. In DNA form, the CDR3 reads TGTGCCAGCAGTCAGGGACAGGGGGCAGATACGCAGTATTTT.

The V gene is TRBV2, the J gene TRBJ2-5, with D perhaps matching TRBD2 (5 bases). Looked up from germline, CDR1 is SNHLY and CDR2 is FYNNEI. The CDR3 is 13 amino acids. The V gene lost 4 bases and the J gene lost 5 bases, with 11 bases spanning the gap. The DNA of the CDR3 is TGTGCCAGCAGTGGAGGGCCTGTGGAGACCCAGTACTTC. Amino acids: CASSGGPVETQYF.

This rearrangement joins TRBV9 to TRBJ2-7; D may be TRBD2 (5 bases). The CDR3 has 13 residues. V lost 2 bases, J lost 5 bases, and 11 bases lay in between. Per germline, CDR1 SGDLS and CDR2 YYNGEE. CDR3 bases: TGTGCCAGCAGCGTTGGCCGTAGCGACGAGCAGTACTTC. Translating gives CASSVGRSDEQYF.

The chain employs TRBV7-9 and TRBJ1-5; TRBD1 matches 8 bases. The germline CDR1 and CDR2 sequences are SEHNR and FQNEAQ (reference sequence). J gave up 0 bases and V 8 bases, and 0 bases lay outside the gene matches. The CDR3 contains 13 residues. The CDR3 spells CASGQGSNQPQHF. In DNA form, the CDR3 reads TGTGCCAGCGGACAGGGTAGCAATCAGCCCCAGCATTTT. The full variable domain, in which reference TRBV7-9 and TRBJ1-5 provide the parts outside the CDR3, is DTGVSQNPRHKITKRGQNVTFRCDPISEHNRLYWYRQTLGQGPEFLTYFQNEAQLEKSRLLSDRFSAERPKGSFSTLEIQRTEQGDSAMYLCASGQGSNQPQHFGDGTRLSIL.

The chain couples TRBV7-8 to TRBJ1-2, with 9 bases aligning to TRBD1. The CDR3 extends over 17 amino acids. Germline values: CDR1 SGHVS, CDR2 FQNEAQ. The ends lost 3 bases at V and 4 bases at J; junction bases unmatched: 12. This CDR3 reads CASSFGRAGQGGYGYTF. The CDR3 nucleotides are TGTGCCAGCAGCTTCGGTCGGGCGGGACAGGGAGGCTATGGCTACACCTTC.

The rearrangement links TRBV7-9 to TRBJ2-3, with D maybe TRBD2 (5 bases). The CDR3 is made up of 14 amino acids. Germline CDR1 and CDR2: SEHNR and FQNEAQ (reference sequence). V was pared by 3 bases and J by 10 bases, with 17 bases between. The CDR3 nucleotides read TGTGCCAGCAGCTTGGGTGCCGGGGTGGAATCGCAGTATTTT. This translates into CASSLGAGVESQYF. The whole variable domain, remainder taken from reference TRBV7-9 and TRBJ2-3, is DTGVSQNPRHKITKRGQNVTFRCDPISEHNRLYWYRQTLGQGPEFLTYFQNEAQLEKSRLLSDRFSAERPKGSFSTLEIQRTEQGDSAMYLCASSLGAGVESQYFGPGTRLTVL.

The gene calls are TRBV11-3 and TRBJ2-2; 14 positions match TRBD2. V shed 7 bases and J 7 bases; nucleotides not matched to a gene: 11. The CDR3 has 17 amino acids. CDR1 and CDR2 from the germline V gene are SGHNT and YENEEA. CDR3 protein: CASTPGLAGAGDGELFF. The DNA of the CDR3 is TGTGCCAGCACCCCGGGACTAGCGGGGGCCGGGGACGGGGAGCTGTTTTTT.

The chain recombines TRBV15 with TRBJ2-1; 9 positions match TRBD2. CDR1 LNHNV and CDR2 YYDKDF come from the germline V gene (reference sequence). The CDR3 has 17 amino acids. V lost 5 bases and J lost 2; bases outside the gene matches: 10. CDR3 sequence: CATSGSSGSIAYNEQFF. The CDR3 bases are TGTGCCACCAGCGGTAGTAGCGGGAGTATCGCCTACAATGAGCAGTTCTTC.